This T cell receptor (beta chain) was identified during a study of blood T cell repertoires in COVID-19. Measured with immunoSEQ multiplex PCR; TCRdb has only the in-frame clones, and not every one. The data show about 670,000 clones, around 90% seen once. V dropped 4 bases and J dropped 0; count of bases not matched to a gene: 6. CDR1 and CDR2 (germline): SNHLY, FYNNEI. The CDR3 extends over 17 amino acids. The V and J genes are TRBV2 and TRBJ2-2; 9 bases map to TRBD1. This TCR came from a woman aged 18-29 years with acute or convalescent COVID-19. Sample: peripheral blood. In DNA form, the CDR3 reads TGTGCCAGCAGTGGGGGACAGGGAATTTCGAACACCGGGGAGCTGTTTTTT. As protein: CASSGGQGISNTGELFF.